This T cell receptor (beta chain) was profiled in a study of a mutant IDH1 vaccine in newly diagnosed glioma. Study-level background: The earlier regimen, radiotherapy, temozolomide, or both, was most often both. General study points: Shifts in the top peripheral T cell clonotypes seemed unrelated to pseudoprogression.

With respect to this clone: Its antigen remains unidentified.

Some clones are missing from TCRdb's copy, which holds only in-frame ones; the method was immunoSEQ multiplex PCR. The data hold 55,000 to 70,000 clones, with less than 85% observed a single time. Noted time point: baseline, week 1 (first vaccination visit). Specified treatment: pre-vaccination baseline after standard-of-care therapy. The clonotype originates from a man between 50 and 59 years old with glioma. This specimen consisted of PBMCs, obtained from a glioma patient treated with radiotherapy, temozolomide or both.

CDR3 DNA sequence: TGTGCCAGCAGTGATGATACACCTCGGAAGCAGTACTTC. Translated: CASSDDTPRKQYF. V gene TRBV2 combines with J gene TRBJ2-7, with D unresolved. Trimming shortened V by 3 bases and J by 8 bases, and 14 bases separated the two germline ends. Germline assignment: CDR1 SNHLY and CDR2 FYNNEI. CDR3 size: 13 residues. Full variable domain (missing parts from reference TRBV2 and TRBJ2-7): EPEVTQTPSHQVTQMGQEVILRCVPISNHLYFYWYRQILGQKVEFLVSFYNNEISEKSEIFDDQFSVERPDGSNFTLKIRSTKLEDSAMYFCASSDDTPRKQYFGPGTRLTVT.